The 20 T cell receptor beta chains below come from one sample, sequenced in a study of blood T cells in healthy people across ages (dated by TCRdb to the mid-2010s). Libraries were made using 5' RACE. Sequencing was carried out with an Illumina HiSeq 2500. The second PCR ran for about 6 to 11 cycles and used a J-beta primer mix along with a sample-barcoded 5' primer. Starting from the raw public reads, TCRdb applied fastp trimming at Q25, assembled clones with MiXCR and retained in-frame beta chains. For every CDR3 protein sequence, its rows merge into one entry that carries the most common genes and DNA. Across this sample there are 600,000 or so distinct CDR3 sequences, with less than 60% seen only once. 20% to 25% of the sample belongs to the ten largest clones. The sample consisted of blood. The receptors stem from an elderly man in good health.

The chain combines TRBV4-2 with TRBJ2-2, with a weak D call TRBD2 (5 bases). V was cut by 0 bases and J by 5 bases, with 10 bases left in between. Looked up from germline, CDR1 is LGHNA and CDR2 is YNFKEQ. The CDR3 has 15 amino acids. CDR3: CASSQEGSGTGELFF. The CDR3 region has the DNA TGTGCCAGCAGCCAAGAAGGGAGTGGAACCGGGGAGCTGTTTTTT.

This clonotype was seen repeatedly, ten times or more. The rearrangement uses TRBV9 and TRBJ2-3; D is unclear. Germline CDR1 SGDLS, CDR2 YYNGEE. V was pared by 6 bases and J by 5 bases, with 13 bases between. The CDR3 sequence is 13 residues long. CDR3 nucleotide sequence: TGTGCCAGCAAAGCATACAATCAAGATACGCAGTATTTT. Its translation: CASKAYNQDTQYF.

This clonotype was picked up a small number of times. This sequence joins TRBV7-2 and TRBJ2-3; D uncertain. CDR1 SGHTA and CDR2 FQGNSA come from the germline V gene. V was pared by 1 base and J by 2 bases, with 10 bases between. This CDR3 has 15 amino acids. CDR3 DNA sequence: TGTGCCAGCAGCTTAGGGCCAGCTTACACAGATACGCAGTATTTT. This translates into CASSLGPAYTDTQYF.

This clonotype has just a few counts. V is TRBV27 and J is TRBJ2-4; 10 nucleotides match TRBD2. The closer fit of TRBJ2-7 to the DNA end suggests the J call may be wrong. CDR1 is MNHEY, CDR2 SMNVEV, per germline (reference sequence). This CDR3 contains 15 residues. The CDR3 sequence is CASSLYLAGDHEQYF. The CDR3 nucleotides read TGTGCCAGCAGTTTATATCTAGCGGGAGACCACGAGCAGTACTTC.

This clonotype was seen more than once but under ten times. The rearrangement joins TRBV6-2 or TRBV6-3 to TRBJ2-7; perhaps TRBD2 as D (5 bases). CDR3 size: 14 residues. Germline V gene sequence: CDR1 MNHEY, CDR2 SVGEGT. V was shortened by 7 bases and J by 6 bases, with 19 bases between the two germline ends. The CDR3 spells CASTKDLWLSEQYF. Written as DNA, the CDR3 is TGTGCCAGCACCAAGGACTTGTGGTTGAGCGAGCAGTACTTC.

The chain uses TRBV7-9 and TRBJ2-2; no reliable D call. Germline-derived CDR1 and CDR2 are SEHNR and FQNEAQ (reference sequence). V was cut by 5 bases and J by 6 bases, with 13 bases left in between. The CDR3 length is 14 residues. CDR3 bases: TGTGCCAGCAGCCCTAAAGACCGACCCGGGGAGCTGTTTTTT. Residues: CASSPKDRPGELFF.

The chain recombines TRBV7-3 with TRBJ2-1; D is possibly TRBD1 (6 bases). The ends were cut back, 5 bases at V and 7 bases at J, with 21 bases in the middle. Germline V lookup: CDR1 SGHTA, CDR2 FQGTGA. The CDR3 is 16 amino acids. The CDR3 loop reads CASSPRPGQGRNEQFF. The CDR3 nucleotides read TGTGCCAGCAGCCCCCGCCCGGGACAAGGACGGAATGAGCAGTTCTTC. The variable domain in full, completed from reference TRBV7-3 and TRBJ2-1, reads GAGVSQTPSNKVTEKGKYVELRCDPISGHTALYWYRQSLGQGPEFLIYFQGTGAADDSGLPNDRFFAVRPEGSVSTLKIQRTERGDSAVYLCASSPRPGQGRNEQFFGPGTRLTVL.

This chain joins TRBV24-1 and TRBJ2-1; 12 bases align to TRBD2. The germline CDR1 and CDR2 sequences are KGHDR and SFDVKD. This CDR3 is built from 17 residues. The V gene end was trimmed by 3 bases and the J gene end by 9 bases; junction bases not matched to a gene: 11. The CDR3, as DNA: TGTGCCACCAGTGATAGACCTAGCGGGGGGGCCATTGGTGAGCAGTTCTTC. Translating gives CATSDRPSGGAIGEQFF.

This clonotype has only a few counts. The rearrangement joins TRBV6-5 to TRBJ2-3; 9 bases match TRBD2. Looked up from germline, CDR1 is MNHEY and CDR2 is SVGAGI. CDR3 length: 17 amino acids. V lost 6 bases to trimming and J lost 0 bases; unmatched junction nucleotides: 10. CDR3 sequence (DNA): TGTGCCAGCAGGTTACGTAGACTAGCGGCTAGCACAGATACGCAGTATTTT. Amino acid sequence: CASRLRRLAASTDTQYF.

The chain recombines TRBV10-3 with TRBJ2-7; 7 bases line up with TRBD1. Trimming at V came to 6 bases and at J to 5 bases, leaving 4 bases not matched to a gene. Germline V gene lookup returns CDR1 ENHRY and CDR2 SYGVKD. This CDR3 contains 12 residues. CDR3 protein: CAIRAGGNEQYF. CDR3 nucleotides: TGTGCCATCAGGGCAGGGGGTAACGAGCAGTACTTC.

This clonotype showed up just a few times. V gene TRBV12-3 or TRBV12-4 combines with J gene TRBJ2-3, with TRBD2 identical over 14 bases. The CDR3 is 15 amino acids. With V trimmed by 6 bases and J by 6 bases, 5 bases remained unmatched. Here the CDR3 DNA reads TGTGCCAGCAGCAGGACTAGCGGGAGGACCGATACGCAGTATTTT. Translated, it gives CASSRTSGRTDTQYF.

This clonotype was found a few times. This chain connects TRBV20-1 to TRBJ2-1; a possible D gene is TRBD1 (5 bases). The CDR3 runs to 13 residues. Germline-derived CDR1 and CDR2 are DFQATT and SNEGSKA (reference sequence). Trimming removed 4 bases at V and 7 bases at J, with 14 bases between. DNA for the CDR3: TGCAGTGCTACTAGTCAGGGTCGGAATGAGCAGTTCTTC. Protein: CSATSQGRNEQFF.

In its sample, this clonotype was seen a few times. The chain has TRBV20-1 and TRBJ1-6, with TRBD1 identical over 7 bases. Germline lookup yields CDR1 DFQATT and CDR2 SNEGSKA (reference sequence). Germline trimming cut 8 bases from V and 13 bases from J; bases unmatched to any gene: 11. The CDR3 sequence is 12 residues long. In nucleotides, the CDR3 is TGCAGTACCCGACAGGGTTCAATGCCCCTCCACTTT. As protein: CSTRQGSMPLHF.

The chain carries TRBV29-1 and TRBJ2-3, with TRBD1 matching over 8 bases. V lost 5 bases to trimming and J lost 2 bases; unmatched junction nucleotides: 3. This CDR3 is 13 amino acids long. From germline, CDR1 is SQVTM and CDR2 ANQGSEA. The CDR3 DNA follows: TGCAGCGTTCAGGGGGCGGACACAGATACGCAGTATTTT. As protein: CSVQGADTDTQYF.

CDR3 nucleotides: TGTGCCACTACTCCGGGACCAGTTTCCTACAATGAGCAGTTCTTC. Translated: CATTPGPVSYNEQFF. This sequence joins TRBV28 and TRBJ2-1, with D tentatively TRBD1 or TRBD2 (5 bases each). Germline V gene sequence: CDR1 MDHEN, CDR2 SYDVKM. V lost 10 bases and J lost 1, with 17 bases in between. This CDR3 spans 15 amino acids. Using reference TRBV28 and TRBJ2-1 for the parts outside the CDR3, the full variable domain is DVKVTQSSRYLVKRTGEKVFLECVQDMDHENMFWYRQDPGLGLRLIYFSYDVKMKEKGDIPEGYSVSREKKERFSLILESASTNQTSMYLCATTPGPVSYNEQFFGPGTRLTVL.

This clonotype has only a few counts. The J gene is TRBJ1-2, the V gene TRBV21-1; TRBD1, the D gene given by the table, was not confirmed from the DNA. TRBV21-1 is termed a pseudogene. The CDR3 has 16 residues. The CDR3 coding sequence is TGTGCCAGCAGCAAGCAAACAGGGTGGGCAGAGTATGGCTACACCTTC. Its protein product is CASSKQTGWAEYGYTF.

The chain is built from TRBV27 and TRBJ1-2; no clear D gene. The length of the CDR3 is 17 residues. Germline V CDR1 and CDR2: MNHEY, SMNVEV (reference sequence). V was cut by 3 bases and J by 0 bases, with 17 bases left in between. The CDR3 spells CASSFGGGKRANYGYTF. In DNA, the CDR3 is TGTGCCAGCAGTTTCGGCGGTGGGAAAAGGGCTAACTATGGCTACACCTTC.

The chain has TRBV2 and TRBJ2-7; D perhaps matches TRBD2 (5 bases). The CDR3 length is 11 residues. Per germline, CDR1 SNHLY and CDR2 FYNNEI. The V gene lost 8 bases and the J gene lost 3 bases, with 8 bases spanning the gap. CDR3 nucleotides: TGTGCCAGCGGGAGCTTCTACGAGCAGTACTTC. Translating gives CASGSFYEQYF.

Only a few counts were recorded for this clonotype. This rearrangement joins TRBV7-2 to TRBJ2-7; D is perhaps TRBD2 (5 bases). The CDR3 consists of 14 residues. Germline V CDR1 and CDR2: SGHTA, FQGNSA. The V end lost 1 base, the J end lost 6 bases, and 13 bases lay between the germline ends. The CDR3: CASSLEVEGSEQYF. CDR3 DNA sequence: TGTGCCAGCAGCTTAGAGGTAGAGGGCTCCGAGCAGTACTTC.

This clonotype occurred many times. The chain recombines TRBV6-6 with TRBJ1-4; perhaps TRBD1 as D (5 bases). The ends were cut back, 5 bases at V and 11 bases at J, with 24 bases in the middle. CDR3 length: 16 amino acids. CDR1 and CDR2 from the germline V gene are MNHNY and SVGAGI (reference sequence). The CDR3 coding sequence is TGTGCCAGCAGTCCAATTGGGACGGTCGAGTTTGGGAAACTGTTTTTT. Translation gives CASSPIGTVEFGKLFF.